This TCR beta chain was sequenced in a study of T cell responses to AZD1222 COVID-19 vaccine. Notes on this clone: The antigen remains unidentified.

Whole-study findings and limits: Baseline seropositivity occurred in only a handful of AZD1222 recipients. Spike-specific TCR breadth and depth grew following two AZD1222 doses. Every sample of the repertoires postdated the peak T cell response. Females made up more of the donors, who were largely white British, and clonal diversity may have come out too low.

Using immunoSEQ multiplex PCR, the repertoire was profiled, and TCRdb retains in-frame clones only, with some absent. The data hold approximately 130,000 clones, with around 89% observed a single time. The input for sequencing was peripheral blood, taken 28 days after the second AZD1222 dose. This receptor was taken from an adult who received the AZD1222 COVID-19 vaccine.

The CDR3 loop is CASSQWAGGHTYEQYF. DNA for the CDR3: TGTGCCAGCAGCCAGTGGGCGGGGGGCCATACCTACGAGCAGTACTTC. The J gene is TRBJ2-7, the V gene TRBV14; 8 bases line up with TRBD2. J lost 2 bases, V lost 3 bases, and 9 bases had no gene match. The CDR3 runs to 16 residues. Germline assignment: CDR1 SGHDN and CDR2 FVKESK.